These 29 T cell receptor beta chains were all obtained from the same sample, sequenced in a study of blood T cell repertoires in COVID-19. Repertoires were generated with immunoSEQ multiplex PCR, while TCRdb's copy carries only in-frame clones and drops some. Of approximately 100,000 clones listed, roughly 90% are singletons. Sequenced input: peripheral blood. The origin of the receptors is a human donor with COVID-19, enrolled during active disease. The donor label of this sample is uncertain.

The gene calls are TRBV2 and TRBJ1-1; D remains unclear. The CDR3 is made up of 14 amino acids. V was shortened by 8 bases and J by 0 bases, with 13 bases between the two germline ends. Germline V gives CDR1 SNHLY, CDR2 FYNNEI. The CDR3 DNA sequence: TGTGCCAGCGGTCACCAAGCGATGAACACTGAAGCTTTCTTT. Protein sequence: CASGHQAMNTEAFF.

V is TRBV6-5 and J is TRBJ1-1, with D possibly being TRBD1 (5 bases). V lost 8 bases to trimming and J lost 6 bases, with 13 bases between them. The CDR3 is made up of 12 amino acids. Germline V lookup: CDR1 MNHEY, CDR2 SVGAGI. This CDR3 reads CASVGQGPEAFF. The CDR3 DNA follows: TGTGCCAGCGTTGGGCAGGGTCCTGAAGCTTTCTTT.

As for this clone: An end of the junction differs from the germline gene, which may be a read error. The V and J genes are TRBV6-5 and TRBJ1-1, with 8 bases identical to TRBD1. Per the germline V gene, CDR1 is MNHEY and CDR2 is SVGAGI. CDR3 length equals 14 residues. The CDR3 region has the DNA TGTGCCGGCAGTTTTGGACAGGGCATAACTGAAGCTTTCTTT. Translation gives CAGSFGQGITEAFF.

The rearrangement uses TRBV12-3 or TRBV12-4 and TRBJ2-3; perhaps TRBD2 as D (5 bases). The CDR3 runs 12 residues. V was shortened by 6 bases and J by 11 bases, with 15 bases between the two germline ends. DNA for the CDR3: TGTGCCAGCAGACTTTCTGCCGGGGAGCAGTATTTT. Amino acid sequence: CASRLSAGEQYF.

This CDR3 reads CASSQLGGSYGYTF. The CDR3 coding sequence is TGTGCCAGCAGCCAGCTGGGAGGGTCCTATGGCTACACCTTC. The rearrangement uses TRBV3-1 (or the pseudogene TRBV3-2) and TRBJ1-2; unclear D gene. CDR1 and CDR2 (germline): LGHDT, YNNKEL (reference sequence). Trimming stripped 3 bases from V and 4 bases from J, with 12 bases between. This CDR3 region has 14 residues.

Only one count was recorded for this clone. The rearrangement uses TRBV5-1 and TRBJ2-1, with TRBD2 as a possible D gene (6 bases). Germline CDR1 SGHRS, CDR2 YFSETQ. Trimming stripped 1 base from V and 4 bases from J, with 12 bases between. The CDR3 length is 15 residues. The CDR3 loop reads CASSLRRGPYNEQFF. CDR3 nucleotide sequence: TGCGCCAGCAGCTTGCGGAGGGGACCTTACAATGAGCAGTTCTTC.

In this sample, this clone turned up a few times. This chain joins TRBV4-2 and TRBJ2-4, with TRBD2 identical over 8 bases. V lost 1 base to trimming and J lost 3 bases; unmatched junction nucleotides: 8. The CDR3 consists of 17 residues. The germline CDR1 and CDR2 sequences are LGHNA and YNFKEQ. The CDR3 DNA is TGTGCCAGCAGCCAAGGGACGAACGGGGGGGACAAAAACATTCAGTACTTC. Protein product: CASSQGTNGGDKNIQYF.

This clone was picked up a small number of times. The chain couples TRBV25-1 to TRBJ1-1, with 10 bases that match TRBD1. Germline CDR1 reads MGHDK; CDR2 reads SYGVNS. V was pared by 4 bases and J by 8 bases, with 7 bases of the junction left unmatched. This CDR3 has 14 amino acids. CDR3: CASSGWDRGSEAFF. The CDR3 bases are TGTGCCAGCAGTGGGTGGGACAGGGGTTCGGAAGCTTTCTTT. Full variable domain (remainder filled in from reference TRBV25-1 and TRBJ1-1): EADIYQTPRYLVIGTGKKITLECSQTMGHDKMYWYQQDPGMELHLIHYSYGVNSTEKGDLSSESTVSRIRTEHFPLTLESARPSHTSQYLCASSGWDRGSEAFFGQGTRLTVV.

DNA for the CDR3: TGTGCCAGCAGTTCCTCGCCGACAGGGACCCCCTATGGCTACACCTTC. The encoded protein is CASSSSPTGTPYGYTF. The gene calls are TRBV28 and TRBJ1-2, with 7 nucleotides matching TRBD1. J lost 4 bases, V lost 4 bases, and 12 bases had no gene match. The V gene's germline CDR1 is MDHEN and CDR2 SYDVKM. The CDR3 length is 16 residues.

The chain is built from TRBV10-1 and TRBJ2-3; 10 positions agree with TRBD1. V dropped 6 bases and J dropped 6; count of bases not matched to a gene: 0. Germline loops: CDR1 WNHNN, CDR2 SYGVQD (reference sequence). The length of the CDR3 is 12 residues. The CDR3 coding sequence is TGCGCCAGCAGGGGACAGGGGGATACGCAGTATTTT. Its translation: CASRGQGDTQYF.

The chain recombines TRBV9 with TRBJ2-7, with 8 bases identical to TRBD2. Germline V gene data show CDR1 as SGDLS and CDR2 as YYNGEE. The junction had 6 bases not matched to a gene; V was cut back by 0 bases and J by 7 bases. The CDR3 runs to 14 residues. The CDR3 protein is CASSVEQGLGEQYF. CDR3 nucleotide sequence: TGTGCCAGCAGCGTAGAACAGGGACTAGGAGAGCAGTACTTC.

CDR3 residues: CASSLVGTENQPQHF. The CDR3 DNA reads TGTGCCAGCAGCTTAGTAGGGACTGAGAATCAGCCCCAGCATTTT. This chain uses TRBV7-2 with TRBJ1-5; TRBD1 is a possible D gene (5 bases). Germline V CDR1 and CDR2: SGHTA, FQGNSA. Trimming cost V 1 base and J 4 bases, with 11 bases left between them. This CDR3 comprises 15 residues.

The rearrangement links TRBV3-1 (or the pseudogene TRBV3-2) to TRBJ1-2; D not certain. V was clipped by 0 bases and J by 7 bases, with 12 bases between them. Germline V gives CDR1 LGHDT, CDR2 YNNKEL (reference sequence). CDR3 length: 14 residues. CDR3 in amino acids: CASSQDRGPTGYTF. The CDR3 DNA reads TGTGCCAGCAGCCAAGACCGCGGGCCGACTGGCTACACCTTC.

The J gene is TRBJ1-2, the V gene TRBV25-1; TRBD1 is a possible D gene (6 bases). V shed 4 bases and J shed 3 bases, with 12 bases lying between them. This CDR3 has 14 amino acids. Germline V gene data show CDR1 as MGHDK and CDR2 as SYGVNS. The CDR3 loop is CASSAQGPHYGYTF. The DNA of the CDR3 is TGTGCCAGCAGTGCCCAGGGGCCCCACTATGGCTACACCTTC.

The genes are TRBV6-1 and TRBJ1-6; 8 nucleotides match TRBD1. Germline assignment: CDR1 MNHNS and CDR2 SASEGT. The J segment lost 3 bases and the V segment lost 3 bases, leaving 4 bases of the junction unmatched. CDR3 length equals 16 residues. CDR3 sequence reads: CASSEITGGYNSPLHF. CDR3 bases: TGTGCCAGCAGTGAGATTACAGGGGGCTATAATTCACCCCTCCACTTT.

The CDR3 DNA reads as TGTGCCAGCACCGTCGTTGGGGCCAACGTCCTGACTTTC. Amino acids: CASTVVGANVLTF. The chain employs TRBV6-5 and TRBJ2-6; D is unclear. Trimming stripped 7 bases from V and 3 bases from J, with 7 bases between. Germline V gene data show CDR1 as MNHEY and CDR2 as SVGAGI. The CDR3 contains 13 residues.

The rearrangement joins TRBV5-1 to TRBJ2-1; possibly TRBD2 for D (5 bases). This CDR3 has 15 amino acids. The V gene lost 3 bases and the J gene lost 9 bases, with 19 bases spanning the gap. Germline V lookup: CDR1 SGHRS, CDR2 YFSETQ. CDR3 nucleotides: TGCGCCAGCAGCTCTAGGACTCCCTCCGTGGGTGAGCAGTTCTTC. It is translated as CASSSRTPSVGEQFF.

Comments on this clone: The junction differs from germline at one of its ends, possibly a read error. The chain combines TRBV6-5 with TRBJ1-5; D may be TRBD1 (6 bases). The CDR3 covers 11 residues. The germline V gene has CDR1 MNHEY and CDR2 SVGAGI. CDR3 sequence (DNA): TGTGCCAGCAGTAACACAGGGTCAATCCGTTTT. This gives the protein CASSNTGSIRF.

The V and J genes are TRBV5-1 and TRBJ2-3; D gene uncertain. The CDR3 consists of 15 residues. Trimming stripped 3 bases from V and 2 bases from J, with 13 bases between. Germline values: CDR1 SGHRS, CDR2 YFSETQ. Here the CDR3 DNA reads TGCGCCAGCAGCTCCCGTGGCGACTCCACAGATACGCAGTATTTT. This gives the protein CASSSRGDSTDTQYF.

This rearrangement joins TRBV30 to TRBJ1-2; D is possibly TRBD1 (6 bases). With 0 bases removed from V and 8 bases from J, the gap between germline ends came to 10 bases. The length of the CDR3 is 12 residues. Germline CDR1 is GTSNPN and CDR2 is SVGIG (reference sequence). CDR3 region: CAWSVTGTGYTF. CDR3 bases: TGTGCCTGGAGTGTAACAGGGACGGGCTACACCTTC.

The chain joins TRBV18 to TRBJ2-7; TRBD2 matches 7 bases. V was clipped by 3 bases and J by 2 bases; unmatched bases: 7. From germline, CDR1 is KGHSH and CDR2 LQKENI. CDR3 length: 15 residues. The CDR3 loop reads CASSPLADTAYEQYF. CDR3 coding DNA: TGTGCCAGCTCACCCCTAGCGGATACTGCCTACGAGCAGTACTTC. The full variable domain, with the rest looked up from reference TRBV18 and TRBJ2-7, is NAGVMQNPRHLVRRRGQEARLRCSPMKGHSHVYWYRQLPEEGLKFMVYLQKENIIDESGMPKERFSAEFPKEGPSILRIQQVVRGDSAAYFCASSPLADTAYEQYFGPGTRLTVT.

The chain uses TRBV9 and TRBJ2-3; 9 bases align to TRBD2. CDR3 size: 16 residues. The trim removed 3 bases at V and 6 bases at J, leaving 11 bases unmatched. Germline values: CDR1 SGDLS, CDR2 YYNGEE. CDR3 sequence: CASSAHSGGPGDTQYF. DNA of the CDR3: TGTGCCAGCAGCGCCCATAGCGGGGGTCCGGGGGATACGCAGTATTTT.

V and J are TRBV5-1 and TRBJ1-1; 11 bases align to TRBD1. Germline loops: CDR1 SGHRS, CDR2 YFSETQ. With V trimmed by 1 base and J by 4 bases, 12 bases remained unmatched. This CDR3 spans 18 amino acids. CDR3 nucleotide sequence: TGCGCCAGCAGCTTGCTGGGACAGGGGGGACAGGGGAGCACTGAAGCTTTCTTT. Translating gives CASSLLGQGGQGSTEAFF.

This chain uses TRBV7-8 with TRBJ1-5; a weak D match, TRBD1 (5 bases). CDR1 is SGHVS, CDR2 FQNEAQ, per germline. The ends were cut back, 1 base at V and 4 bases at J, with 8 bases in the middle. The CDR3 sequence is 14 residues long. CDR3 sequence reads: CASSLVAGNQPQHF. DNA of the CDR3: TGTGCCAGCAGCTTAGTGGCAGGGAATCAGCCCCAGCATTTT. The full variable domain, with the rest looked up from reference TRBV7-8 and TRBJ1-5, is GAGVSQSPRYKVAKRGQDVALRCDPISGHVSLFWYQQALGQGPEFLTYFQNEAQLDKSGLPSDRFFAERPEGSVSTLKIQRTQQEDSAVYLCASSLVAGNQPQHFGDGTRLSIL.

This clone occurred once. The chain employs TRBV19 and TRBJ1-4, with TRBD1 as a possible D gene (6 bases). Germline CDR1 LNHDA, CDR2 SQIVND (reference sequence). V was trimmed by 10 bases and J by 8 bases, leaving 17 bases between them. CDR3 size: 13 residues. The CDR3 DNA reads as TGTGCCACCATGGGCAGGGGCGAAGAAAAACTGTTTTTT. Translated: CATMGRGEEKLFF. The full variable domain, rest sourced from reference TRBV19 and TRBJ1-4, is DGGITQSPKYLFRKEGQNVTLSCEQNLNHDAMYWYRQDPGQGLRLIYYSQIVNDFQKGDIAEGYSVSREKKESFPLTVTSAQKNPTAFYLCATMGRGEEKLFFGSGTQLSVL.

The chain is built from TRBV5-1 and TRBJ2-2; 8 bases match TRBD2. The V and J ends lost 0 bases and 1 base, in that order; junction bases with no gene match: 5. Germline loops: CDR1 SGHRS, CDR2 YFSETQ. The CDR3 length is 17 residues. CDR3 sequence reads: CASSLDLLAGNTGELFF. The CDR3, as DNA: TGCGCCAGCAGCTTGGATCTCCTAGCGGGGAACACCGGGGAGCTGTTTTTT.

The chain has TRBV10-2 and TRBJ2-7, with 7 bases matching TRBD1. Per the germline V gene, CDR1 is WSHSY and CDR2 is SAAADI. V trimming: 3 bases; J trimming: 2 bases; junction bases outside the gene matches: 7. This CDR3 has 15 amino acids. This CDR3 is CASSDGQDLTYEQYF. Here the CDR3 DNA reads TGCGCCAGCAGTGATGGACAGGACCTGACCTACGAGCAGTACTTC.

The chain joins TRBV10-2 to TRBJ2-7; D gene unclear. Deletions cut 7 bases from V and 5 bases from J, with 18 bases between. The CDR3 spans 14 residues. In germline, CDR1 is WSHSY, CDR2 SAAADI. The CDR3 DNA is TGCGCCAGCAAGAAAGGCCCAAATCGGGACGAGCAGTACTTC. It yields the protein CASKKGPNRDEQYF.

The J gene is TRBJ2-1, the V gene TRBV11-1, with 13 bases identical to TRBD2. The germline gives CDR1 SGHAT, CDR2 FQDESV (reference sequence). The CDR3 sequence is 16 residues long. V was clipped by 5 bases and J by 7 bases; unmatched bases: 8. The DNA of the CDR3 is TGTGCCAGCAGCATCCTGACTAGCGGGAGGAGTAATGAGCAGTTCTTC. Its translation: CASSILTSGRSNEQFF.